This T cell receptor beta chain was found in a study of CD8+ T cells in alopecia areata. Germline CDR1 reads MGHRA; CDR2 reads YSYEKL. The CDR3 has 15 amino acids. V lost 0 bases and J lost 0, with 9 bases in between. Treatment meaning: oral pan-JAK inhibitor, 5-10 mg twice daily. Peripheral blood and lesional scalp punch biopsies were taken from alopecia areata patients. Study conclusions and caveats: While tofacitinib was given, many expanded lesional clones persisted in scalp and blood.

Extracted RNA was reverse transcribed, and the resulting cDNA served as sequencing template. Assay used: immunoSEQ multiplex PCR; TCRdb lists only in-frame clones, some missing. The repertoire has roughly 64,000 clones, roughly 50% of them found once; the top ten carry about 20%. This clone was seen more than once but under ten times. Its antigen is not known. The same CDR3 can be traced to other DNA sequences in this sample. The chain combines TRBV4-1 with TRBJ2-7; D is ambiguous. The TCR was taken from a human donor with alopecia areata. Here the sequenced sample was CD8+ T cells sorted from blood, taken around week 37, from a patient treated with tofacitinib. The CDR3 loop reads CASSQEGRSSYEQYF. The DNA for the CDR3 is TGCGCCAGCAGCCAAGAGGGCAGAAGCTCCTACGAGCAGTACTTC.